The subject of this entry is one T cell receptor beta chain. Libraries were prepared by immunoSEQ multiplex PCR; TCRdb keeps only in-frame clonotypes and omits some of them. Altogether about 41,000 clones are present, approximately 70% being singletons, with the ten largest covering over 2%. Time point specified: cycle 4 day 1 (C4D1), after around six weeks of nivolumab. Brentuximab vedotin exposure varied, and every patient relapsed after autologous stem cell transplantation. The data stem from a study of PD-1 blockade in classical Hodgkin lymphoma. Across the whole study: Nivolumab dosing for patients was 3 mg/kg, administered intravenously every 2 weeks.

This material consisted of peripheral blood mononuclear cells (PBMCs), taken before the fourth cycle of nivolumab. The TCR sequence derives from a human donor with classical Hodgkin lymphoma.

DNA for the CDR3: TGTGCCAGCAGTTCCGGACAGGCCCTCTCTGGAAACACCATATATTTT. Protein: CASSSGQALSGNTIYF. The chain uses TRBV6-5 and TRBJ1-3; TRBD1 aligns across 7 bases. This CDR3 spans 16 amino acids. Looked up from germline, CDR1 is MNHEY and CDR2 is SVGAGI. The junction had 6 bases not matched to a gene; V was cut back by 4 bases and J by 0 bases.